The clone carrying this T cell receptor (beta chain) was found a few times. Time point indicated: pre-sensitization, week 0. The treatment: therapeutic diphenylcyclopropenone sensitization with weekly scalp DPC. This entry is derived from a study of human T cells and chemical hapten exposure. In TCRdb, the RACE reads were re-called with MiXCR into one record per CDR3 protein. The sample shows approximately 90,000 distinct CDR3 sequences, about 8.5% of them seen only once. This material consisted of whole blood, taken in connection with sensitization to the hapten diphenylcyclopropenone (DPC). This receptor was obtained from a middle-aged man with alopecia areata. Some clones in this sample may be carry-over from other donors' samples.

For the CDR3, the DNA is TGTGCCAGCAGTTTCCAACCGGGACAGGTCAATCAGCCCCAGCATTTT. Translation: CASSFQPGQVNQPQHF. The chain combines TRBV28 with TRBJ1-5; TRBD1 agrees at 8 bases. The germline V gene has CDR1 MDHEN and CDR2 SYDVKM. The trim removed 3 bases at V and 3 bases at J, leaving 7 bases unmatched. The length of the CDR3 is 16 residues.